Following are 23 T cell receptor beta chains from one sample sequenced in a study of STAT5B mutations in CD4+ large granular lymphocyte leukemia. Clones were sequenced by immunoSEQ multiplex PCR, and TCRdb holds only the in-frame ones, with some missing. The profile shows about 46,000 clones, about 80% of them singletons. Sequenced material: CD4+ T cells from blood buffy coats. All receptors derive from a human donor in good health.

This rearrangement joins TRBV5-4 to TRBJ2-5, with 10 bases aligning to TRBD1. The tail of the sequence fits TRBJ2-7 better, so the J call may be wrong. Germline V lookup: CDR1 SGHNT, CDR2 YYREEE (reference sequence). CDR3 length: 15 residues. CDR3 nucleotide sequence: TGTGCCAGCAGCTTGGGGACAGGGGGCTCCTACGAGCAGTACTTC. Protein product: CASSLGTGGSYEQYF.

The CDR3 sequence is CASSPSREYNEQFF. Here the CDR3 DNA reads TGTGCCAGCAGCCCCAGCAGGGAGTACAATGAGCAGTTCTTC. This sequence joins TRBV7-3 and TRBJ2-1; tentatively, D is TRBD1 or TRBD2 (5 bases each). The CDR3 is made up of 14 amino acids. The V gene's germline CDR1 is SGHTA and CDR2 FQGTGA. V lost 5 bases and J lost 4, with 12 bases in between.

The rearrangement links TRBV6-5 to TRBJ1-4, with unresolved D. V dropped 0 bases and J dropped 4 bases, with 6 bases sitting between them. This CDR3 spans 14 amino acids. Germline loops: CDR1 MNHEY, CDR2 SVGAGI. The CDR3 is CASSYSKVNEKLFF. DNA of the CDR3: TGTGCCAGCAGTTACTCGAAGGTTAATGAAAAACTGTTTTTT.

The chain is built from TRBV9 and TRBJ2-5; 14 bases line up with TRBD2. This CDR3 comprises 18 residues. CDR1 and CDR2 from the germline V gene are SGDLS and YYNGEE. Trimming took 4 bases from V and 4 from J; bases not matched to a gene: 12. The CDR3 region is CASSPQPWTSGRLETQYF. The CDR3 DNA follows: TGTGCCAGCAGCCCCCAACCTTGGACTAGCGGGAGGTTAGAGACCCAGTACTTC. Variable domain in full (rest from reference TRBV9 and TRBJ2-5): DSGVTQTPKHLITATGQRVTLRCSPRSGDLSVYWYQQSLDQGLQFLIQYYNGEERAKGNILERFSAQQFPDLHSELNLSSLELGDSALYFCASSPQPWTSGRLETQYFGPGTRLLVL.

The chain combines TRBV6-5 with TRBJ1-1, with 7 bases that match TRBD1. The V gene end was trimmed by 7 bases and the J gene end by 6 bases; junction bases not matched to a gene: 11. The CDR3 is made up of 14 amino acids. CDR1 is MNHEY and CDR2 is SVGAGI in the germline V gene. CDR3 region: CASNIPGGRSEAFF. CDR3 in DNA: TGTGCCAGCAATATACCAGGGGGGAGGTCTGAAGCTTTCTTT.

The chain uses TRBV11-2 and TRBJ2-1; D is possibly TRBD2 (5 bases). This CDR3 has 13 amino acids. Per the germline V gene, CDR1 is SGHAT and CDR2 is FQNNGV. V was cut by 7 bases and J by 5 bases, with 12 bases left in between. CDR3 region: CASKWTGNNEQFF. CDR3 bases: TGTGCCAGCAAGTGGACTGGAAACAATGAGCAGTTCTTC.

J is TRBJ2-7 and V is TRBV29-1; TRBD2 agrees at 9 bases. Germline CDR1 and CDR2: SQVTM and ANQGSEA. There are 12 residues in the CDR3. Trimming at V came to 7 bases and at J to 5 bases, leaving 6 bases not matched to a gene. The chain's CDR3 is CSARRGGNEQYF. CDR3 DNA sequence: TGCAGCGCTCGGCGGGGGGGCAACGAGCAGTACTTC.

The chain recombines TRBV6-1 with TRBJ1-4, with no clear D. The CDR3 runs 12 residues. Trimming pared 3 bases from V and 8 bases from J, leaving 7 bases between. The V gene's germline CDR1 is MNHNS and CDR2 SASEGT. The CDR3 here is CASSDRQEKLFF. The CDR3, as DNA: TGTGCCAGCAGTGATCGGCAGGAAAAACTGTTTTTT.

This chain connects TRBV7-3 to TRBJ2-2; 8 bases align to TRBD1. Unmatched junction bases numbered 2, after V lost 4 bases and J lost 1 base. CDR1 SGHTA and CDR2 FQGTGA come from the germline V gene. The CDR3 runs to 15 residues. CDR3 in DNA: TGTGCCAGCAGCTCCGGGACAGGGAACACCGGGGAGCTGTTTTTT. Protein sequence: CASSSGTGNTGELFF. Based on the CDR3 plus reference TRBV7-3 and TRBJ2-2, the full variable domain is GAGVSQTPSNKVTEKGKYVELRCDPISGHTALYWYRQSLGQGPEFLIYFQGTGAADDSGLPNDRFFAVRPEGSVSTLKIQRTERGDSAVYLCASSSGTGNTGELFFGEGSRLTVL.

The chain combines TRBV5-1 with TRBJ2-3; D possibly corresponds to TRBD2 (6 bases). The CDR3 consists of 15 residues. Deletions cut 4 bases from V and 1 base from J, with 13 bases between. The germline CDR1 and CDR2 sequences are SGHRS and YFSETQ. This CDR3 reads CASSGYGRGTDTQYF. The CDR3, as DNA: TGCGCCAGCAGCGGTTACGGGAGAGGCACAGATACGCAGTATTTT. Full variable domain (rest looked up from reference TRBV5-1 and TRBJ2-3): KAGVTQTPRYLIKTRGQQVTLSCSPISGHRSVSWYQQTPGQGLQFLFEYFSETQRNKGNFPGRFSGRQFSNSRSEMNVSTLELGDSALYLCASSGYGRGTDTQYFGPGTRLTVL.

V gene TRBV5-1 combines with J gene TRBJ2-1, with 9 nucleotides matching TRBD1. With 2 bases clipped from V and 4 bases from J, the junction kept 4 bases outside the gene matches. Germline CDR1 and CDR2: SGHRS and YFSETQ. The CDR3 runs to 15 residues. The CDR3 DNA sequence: TGCGCCAGCAGCTTACGGGACAGGGAGTACAATGAGCAGTTCTTC. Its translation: CASSLRDREYNEQFF.

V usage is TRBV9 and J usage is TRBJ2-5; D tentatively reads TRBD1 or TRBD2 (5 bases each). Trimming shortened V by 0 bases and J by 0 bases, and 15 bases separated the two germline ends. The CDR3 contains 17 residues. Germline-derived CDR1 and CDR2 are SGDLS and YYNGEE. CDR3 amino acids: CASSVDRGDPYQETQYF. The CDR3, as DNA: TGTGCCAGCAGCGTAGACCGTGGGGACCCGTACCAAGAGACCCAGTACTTC.

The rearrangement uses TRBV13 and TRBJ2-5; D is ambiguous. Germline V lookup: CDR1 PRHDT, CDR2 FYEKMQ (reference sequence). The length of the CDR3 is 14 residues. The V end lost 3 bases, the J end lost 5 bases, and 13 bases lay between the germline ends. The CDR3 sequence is CASSLGRIRETQYF. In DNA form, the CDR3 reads TGTGCCAGCAGCTTGGGAAGAATTCGGGAGACCCAGTACTTC.

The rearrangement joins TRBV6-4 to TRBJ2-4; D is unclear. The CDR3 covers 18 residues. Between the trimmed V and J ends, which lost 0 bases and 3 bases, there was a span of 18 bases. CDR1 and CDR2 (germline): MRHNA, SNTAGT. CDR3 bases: TGTGCCAGCAGTGACTCGAAACGTCGGACCCCTCTCAAAAACATTCAGTACTTC. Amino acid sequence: CASSDSKRRTPLKNIQYF.

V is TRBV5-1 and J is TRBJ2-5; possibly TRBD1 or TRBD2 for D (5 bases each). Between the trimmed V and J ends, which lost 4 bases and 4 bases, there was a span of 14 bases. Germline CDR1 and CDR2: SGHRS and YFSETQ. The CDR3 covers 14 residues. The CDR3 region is CASSTGTRTETQYF. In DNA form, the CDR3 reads TGCGCCAGCAGCACCGGGACCAGAACAGAGACCCAGTACTTC.

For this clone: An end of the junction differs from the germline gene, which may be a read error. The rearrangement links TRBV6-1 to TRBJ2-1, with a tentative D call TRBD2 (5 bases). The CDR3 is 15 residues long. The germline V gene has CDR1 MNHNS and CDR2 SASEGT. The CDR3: CASSESSRAYDEQFF. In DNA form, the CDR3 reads TGTGCCAGCAGTGAGTCTAGCCGGGCCTACGATGAGCAGTTCTTC.

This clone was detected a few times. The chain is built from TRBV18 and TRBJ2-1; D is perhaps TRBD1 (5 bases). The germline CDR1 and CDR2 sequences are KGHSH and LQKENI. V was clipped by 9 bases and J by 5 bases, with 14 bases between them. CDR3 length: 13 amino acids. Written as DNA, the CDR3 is TGTGCCAGTGAAAGTGGGGCCCACAATGAGCAGTTCTTC. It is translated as CASESGAHNEQFF.

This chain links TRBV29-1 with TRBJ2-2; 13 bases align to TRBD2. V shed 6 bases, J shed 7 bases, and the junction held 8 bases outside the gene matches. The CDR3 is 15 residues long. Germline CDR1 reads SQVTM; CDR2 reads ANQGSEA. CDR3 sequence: CSVNGLAGVYGELFF. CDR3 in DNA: TGCAGCGTGAATGGACTAGCGGGGGTATACGGGGAGCTGTTTTTT.

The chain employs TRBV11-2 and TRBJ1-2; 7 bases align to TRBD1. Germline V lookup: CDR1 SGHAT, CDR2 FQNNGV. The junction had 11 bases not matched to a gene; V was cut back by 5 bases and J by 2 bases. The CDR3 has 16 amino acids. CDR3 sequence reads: CASSNYRGKVNYGYTF. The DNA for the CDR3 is TGTGCCAGCAGCAACTACAGGGGCAAGGTGAACTATGGCTACACCTTC.

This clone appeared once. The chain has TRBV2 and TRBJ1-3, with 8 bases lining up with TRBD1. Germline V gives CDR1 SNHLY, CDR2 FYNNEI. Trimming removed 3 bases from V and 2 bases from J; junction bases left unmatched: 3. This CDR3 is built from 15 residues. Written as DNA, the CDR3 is TGTGCCAGCAGTGACAGGGGGCGAGCTGGAAACACCATATATTTT. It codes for CASSDRGRAGNTIYF.

The CDR3 DNA reads as TGCGCCAGCAGGAGGGGACAGGACAGCCACGAGCAGTACTTC. Its protein product is CASRRGQDSHEQYF. V usage is TRBV5-1 and J usage is TRBJ2-7, with TRBD1 identical over 8 bases. The CDR3 contains 14 residues. Looked up from germline, CDR1 is SGHRS and CDR2 is YFSETQ. Trimming removed 5 bases from V and 5 bases from J; junction bases left unmatched: 9. The full variable domain, completed using reference TRBV5-1 and TRBJ2-7, is KAGVTQTPRYLIKTRGQQVTLSCSPISGHRSVSWYQQTPGQGLQFLFEYFSETQRNKGNFPGRFSGRQFSNSRSEMNVSTLELGDSALYLCASRRGQDSHEQYFGPGTRLTVT.

The CDR3 loop reads CASSIEGKGSQPQHF. As DNA, the CDR3 is TGTGCCAGTAGTATAGAAGGGAAGGGCAGTCAGCCCCAGCATTTT. This rearrangement joins TRBV19 to TRBJ1-5; D remains ambiguous. V was trimmed by 0 bases and J by 6 bases, leaving 12 bases between them. This CDR3 comprises 15 residues. CDR1 is LNHDA, CDR2 SQIVND, per germline (reference sequence).

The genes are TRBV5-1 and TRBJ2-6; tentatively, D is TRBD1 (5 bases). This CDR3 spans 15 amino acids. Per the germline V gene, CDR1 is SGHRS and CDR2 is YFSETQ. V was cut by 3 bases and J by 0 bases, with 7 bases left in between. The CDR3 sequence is CASSSQGSGANVLTF. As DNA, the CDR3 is TGCGCCAGCAGCTCCCAGGGCTCTGGGGCCAACGTCCTGACTTTC. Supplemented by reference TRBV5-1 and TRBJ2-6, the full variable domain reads KAGVTQTPRYLIKTRGQQVTLSCSPISGHRSVSWYQQTPGQGLQFLFEYFSETQRNKGNFPGRFSGRQFSNSRSEMNVSTLELGDSALYLCASSSQGSGANVLTFGAGSRLTVL.